This T cell receptor (beta chain) was found in a study of post-analysis software for immune sequencing data. On the study more broadly: Several disease courses (relapsing-remitting, secondary progressive and progressive-relapsing) of multiple sclerosis were included.

CDR3 length equals 13 residues. Germline-derived CDR1 and CDR2 are SGHRS and YFSETQ. V shed 1 base and J shed 1 base, with 5 bases lying between them. Comments on this clonotype: Its antigen remains unidentified.

cDNA libraries for TCR beta contained unique molecular identifiers. Starting from around 0.96 to 9.9 million T cells, the study yielded roughly 0.5 million cDNA molecules. TCRdb fed the PCR reads into MiXCR, producing one record per CDR3 protein. The sample carries around 440,000 distinct CDR3 sequences, roughly 45% recorded once. Findings and limits, study-wide: In multiple sclerosis, normalized Chao1 diversity was significantly below that of controls. Under the F measure, samples that were prepared in one batch clustered strongly together. Five or six TRBV segments, TRBV5-6, TRBV5-1 and TRBV20-1 among them, were found more frequent in patients than controls.

The J gene is TRBJ1-2, the V gene TRBV5-1; no firm D call. The sample taken for sequencing was blood. The receptor comes from a girl aged 5 to 17 with multiple sclerosis. The CDR3 coding sequence is TGCGCCAGCAGCTTGCACCTTAACTATGGCTACACCTTC. Protein sequence: CASSLHLNYGYTF.